Listed below are T cell receptor beta chains from one sample, sequenced in a study of blood T cells in healthy people across ages. TCRdb ran MiXCR on the 5' RACE reads and lists one entry per CDR3 protein. Among about 1.8 million distinct CDR3 sequences listed, roughly 49% were seen once. The sequenced sample was blood. Receptors originate from a woman aged 40-49 years in good health. Each CDR3 is given with its conserved first and last residue. The listing skips clone size in some rows; elsewhere it reads once, few, many or a size class.

clone_size	v_call	j_call	cdr3_aa
few	TRBV6-1	TRBJ2-6	CASSELAGVSGANVLTF
.	TRBV4-2	TRBJ1-1	CASSQGAERNTEAFF
.	TRBV6-2/TRBV6-3	TRBJ1-5	CASSYSRTGGYQPQHF
.	TRBV25-1	TRBJ1-4	CASSSTAYNEKLFF
few	TRBV12-3/TRBV12-4	.	CASSQDLLIEQYF
.	TRBV10-3	TRBJ2-3	CAISDLSWSTDTQYF
few	TRBV12-3/TRBV12-4	TRBJ2-7	CASNPGQIAHEQYF
few	TRBV6-1	TRBJ1-2	CASTEGGQGRYGYTF
.	TRBV20-1	TRBJ2-3	CSAPTPGLATPRDTQYF
.	TRBV28	TRBJ2-1	CASSLSTGVNQFF
.	TRBV20-1	TRBJ2-5	CSAREGWQETQYF
.	TRBV7-8	TRBJ2-3	CASSPRLGPRVADTQYF
few	TRBV29-1	TRBJ2-7	CSVEESGQGSYEQYF
.	TRBV20-1	.	CSATTGGAETQFF
once	TRBV5-1	TRBJ2-3	CASSLAEGFGDTQYF
.	TRBV2	TRBJ1-1	CASSEEEDEAFF
.	TRBV3-1	TRBJ2-1	CASSQEGGGASYNEQFF
.	TRBV28	.	CASSPGGLAGVSYNEQYF
.	TRBV7-9	TRBJ1-6	CASSQVGVLHF
.	TRBV6-6	TRBJ2-7	CAGSVLGVGEQYF
few	TRBV10-3	TRBJ2-7	CAISETPGLAGGAYEQYF
.	TRBV2	.	CASRRTREKQETQYF
few	TRBV5-1	TRBJ2-7	CASTDRTGGTYEQYF
.	TRBV7-2	TRBJ1-5	CASSEYRNSNQPQHF
.	TRBV5-5	TRBJ2-5	CASSLDLAGGPRETQYF
.	TRBV7-6	TRBJ2-5	CASSSSPGRSQETQYF
.	TRBV20-1	TRBJ2-3	CSARDSGGATDTQYF
few	TRBV25-1	TRBJ2-1	CASSDGSEQFF
.	TRBV5-1	TRBJ2-7	CATATGQGASYEQYF
.	TRBV6-2/TRBV6-3	TRBJ1-2	CASRTDLYGYTF
.	TRBV6-5	TRBJ1-2	CASTKDRAHYGYTF
few	TRBV20-1	TRBJ2-5	CSAQPSGGAWETQYF
.	TRBV10-1	TRBJ1-2	CASSDKSGEGYTF
.	TRBV29-1	TRBJ2-1	CSAEDPLGMDEQFF
.	TRBV6-2/TRBV6-3	TRBJ2-7	CASSNRSLSSYEQYF
.	TRBV3-1	TRBJ1-2	CASSQDIAGGYTF
few	TRBV6-1	TRBJ2-3	CASWGGPSTDTQYF
once	TRBV6-6	TRBJ1-4	CASTWDEKLFF
.	TRBV15	TRBJ1-2	CATSREAGYGYTF
few	TRBV6-5	TRBJ2-7	CASSWVSSYEQYF
.	TRBV11-2	TRBJ2-1	CASSDGTGGLDEQFF
.	TRBV4-1	.	CASSQDEIINTISYEQYF
.	TRBV5-4	TRBJ2-4	CASSYTGVKNIQYF
.	TRBV23-1	TRBJ1-6	CAAGQGCDNSPLHF